This T cell receptor (beta chain) is drawn from a study of blood T cell repertoires in COVID-19. Study details: Sites in the United States, Italy and Spain provided acute and convalescent COVID-19 samples. PBMCs, B-cell-depleted T cells, or T cells provided the cDNA or gDNA that made up the material.

In the original analysis: The assay estimated nucleated cells by amplifying reference gene primers. Here immunoSEQ multiplex PCR was the method, and the copy in TCRdb shows in-frame clones only, minus some. V and J calls and clone size are those listed in that table; D and trimming were worked out from the DNA. The top ten clones hold 1.8% of a sample with roughly 73,000 clones, about 82% of them seen once. CDR3 size: 14 residues. Germline CDR1 reads SGHRS; CDR2 reads YFSETQ. V dropped 1 base and J dropped 7 bases, with 11 bases sitting between them. The sequenced sample was peripheral blood. The chain is built from TRBV5-1 and TRBJ1-4, with D unclear. This clonotype originated in a woman aged 60-75 years with acute or convalescent COVID-19. For the CDR3, the DNA is TGCGCCAGCAGCTTGAATTGGCGGAGTGAAAAACTGTTTTTT. It is translated as CASSLNWRSEKLFF.